This record concerns one T cell receptor beta chain sequence. In the study's own analysis: Estimates of nucleated cell counts were drawn from the amplification of reference gene primers. TCRdb's copy holds only in-frame clones and misses some; the assay was immunoSEQ multiplex PCR. V, J and clone size are taken as reported in that table, and D and trimming were inferred from the DNA itself. The table lists about 350,000 clones, roughly 87% of them singletons. The entry originates in a study of blood T cell repertoires in COVID-19. Whole-study context: Researchers got acute and convalescent COVID-19 samples from the United States, Italy and Spain.

Germline trimming cut 5 bases from V and 5 bases from J; bases unmatched to any gene: 5. Germline CDR1 is SGHNT and CDR2 is YENEEA. The CDR3 runs to 13 residues. Each recovered donor of Cohort 3 presented with two negative PCRs, clearance, or symptom resolution. The clonotype was recovered from a woman under 40 who had recovered from COVID-19. The sample comprised PBMCs or T cells enriched from blood (not recorded which). The V gene is TRBV11-3, the J gene TRBJ1-2; TRBD1 agrees at 7 bases. In nucleotides, the CDR3 is TGTGCCAGCAGCCCGGACAGGTCTTATGGCTACACCTTC. Translation: CASSPDRSYGYTF.